The 9 T cell receptor beta chains in this list originate from one sample, sequenced in a study of long-term antiretroviral therapy in people with HIV. The libraries were made with immunoSEQ v3.0 at survey level. Clones were sequenced by immunoSEQ multiplex PCR, and TCRdb holds only the in-frame ones, with some missing. The data show about 25,000 clones, with approximately 79% seen just once and over 8.5% held by the top ten. The sample consisted of unsorted PBMCs, taken 2.1 years after starting antiretroviral therapy. These receptors were taken from a man aged 25-40 years with HIV.

CDR3 loop: CSVYEGYEQYF. CDR3 nucleotide sequence: TGCAGCGTTTATGAGGGATACGAGCAGTACTTC. The chain combines TRBV29-1 with TRBJ2-7; a possible D gene is TRBD2 (5 bases). The CDR3 consists of 11 residues. Germline V gives CDR1 SQVTM, CDR2 ANQGSEA. V dropped 5 bases and J dropped 4 bases, with 9 bases sitting between them.

The rearrangement uses TRBV5-5 and TRBJ2-7, with 8 bases identical to TRBD1. Germline V CDR1 and CDR2: SGHKS, YYEKEE (reference sequence). This CDR3 is 16 amino acids long. J was trimmed by 6 bases and V by 1 base; bases with no gene match: 12. CDR3 DNA sequence: TGTGCCAGCAGCTTGACGAGGGCAGGGGGCCGGGGCGAGCAGTACTTC. Amino acids: CASSLTRAGGRGEQYF. Filled out from reference TRBV5-5 and TRBJ2-7, the complete variable domain reads DAGVTQSPTHLIKTRGQQVTLRCSPISGHKSVSWYQQVLGQGPQFIFQYYEKEERGRGNFPDRFSARQFPNYSSELNVNALLLGDSALYLCASSLTRAGGRGEQYFGPGTRLTVT.

The chain is built from TRBV9 and TRBJ1-2, with D possibly matching TRBD1 (5 bases). This CDR3 comprises 11 residues. Trimming cost V 5 bases and J 8 bases, with 10 bases left between them. Germline V gene lookup returns CDR1 SGDLS and CDR2 YYNGEE. In DNA form, the CDR3 reads TGTGCCAGCAGTGCGGGACGGGGCTACACCTTC. Protein product: CASSAGRGYTF. Full variable domain (missing parts from reference TRBV9 and TRBJ1-2): DSGVTQTPKHLITATGQRVTLRCSPRSGDLSVYWYQQSLDQGLQFLIQYYNGEERAKGNILERFSAQQFPDLHSELNLSSLELGDSALYFCASSAGRGYTFGSGTRLTVV.

This clone has only a few counts. The chain employs TRBV5-5 and TRBJ1-1; D unclear. Germline loops: CDR1 SGHKS, CDR2 YYEKEE (reference sequence). Trimming removed 3 bases at V and 3 bases at J, with 15 bases between. This CDR3 comprises 15 residues. This chain's CDR3 is CASSSLGRSYTEAFF. CDR3 DNA: TGTGCCAGCAGCTCGCTCGGCAGGAGTTACACTGAAGCTTTCTTT.

The chain recombines TRBV19 with TRBJ2-7; D might be TRBD1 or TRBD2, each matching 5 bases. This CDR3 comprises 14 residues. Trimming stripped 4 bases from V and 3 bases from J, with 13 bases between. CDR1 is LNHDA, CDR2 SQIVND, per germline (reference sequence). CDR3 region: CASSTGDGYYEQYF. The DNA of the CDR3 is TGTGCCAGTAGTACCGGGGACGGATACTACGAGCAGTACTTC.

The chain is built from TRBV9 and TRBJ2-5; the D gene is possibly TRBD1 (7 bases). Between the trimmed V and J ends, which lost 3 bases and 4 bases, there was a span of 16 bases. Germline V lookup: CDR1 SGDLS, CDR2 YYNGEE. This CDR3 is 15 amino acids long. In DNA form, the CDR3 reads TGTGCCAGCAGCGGACAGGGAGGCCGACCAGAGACCCAGTACTTC. This gives the protein CASSGQGGRPETQYF.

This clone was picked up a small number of times. The rearrangement links TRBV19 to TRBJ1-1; 7 positions match TRBD1. Germline V gene sequence: CDR1 LNHDA, CDR2 SQIVND (reference sequence). Trimming at V came to 9 bases and at J to 0 bases, leaving 7 bases not matched to a gene. This CDR3 comprises 14 residues. CDR3 nucleotides: TGTGCCAGCCTCCGGGACAGTGTGAACACTGAAGCTTTCTTT. Translating it yields CASLRDSVNTEAFF.

This clone has just one count. This chain links TRBV7-9 with TRBJ1-4; D not certain. The germline V gene has CDR1 SEHNR and CDR2 FQNEAQ (reference sequence). The V and J ends lost 0 bases and 8 bases respectively, with 10 bases between them. The CDR3 runs to 14 residues. The CDR3 loop reads CASSLAGIREKLFF. CDR3 DNA sequence: TGTGCCAGCAGCTTAGCAGGGATTCGAGAAAAACTGTTTTTT.

CDR3 region: CASSLDLDRANYGYTF. As DNA, the CDR3 is TGTGCCAGCAGCTTAGACCTGGATAGAGCTAACTATGGCTACACCTTC. The chain employs TRBV7-2 and TRBJ1-2; D is undetermined. The CDR3 has 16 residues. Trimming removed 1 base from V and 0 bases from J, with 12 bases in between. The V gene's germline CDR1 is SGHTA and CDR2 FQGNSA.